Listed below are T cell receptor beta chains from one sample, sequenced in a study of hypomethylating agent response in myelodysplastic syndrome. Clones were sequenced by immunoSEQ multiplex PCR, and TCRdb holds only the in-frame ones, with some missing. The sample contains 1,500 to 2,500 clones, roughly 85% of which appear only once. The sequencing here drew on bone marrow, taken before or after starting hypomethylating agent treatment for myelodysplastic syndrome (not recorded which). These receptors all stem from a human donor with myelodysplastic syndrome. Each CDR3 is given with its conserved first and last residue. D genes are given only for firm matches. Clone size, where shown, is once, few, many, or a class for clones that have expanded.

TRBJ1-5 | - | - | TRBV28 | TGTGCCAGCAGTTTTTTGGTGCGGCCCCAGCATTTT | CASSFLVRPQHF
TRBJ2-1 | - | TRBD2 | TRBV6-1 | TGTGCCAGCAGCGGACTAGTTTACAATGAGCAGTTCTTC | CASSGLVYNEQFF
TRBJ1-5 | - | TRBD1 | TRBV23-1 | TGCGCCAGCAGTCAATGGCGACAGGGAAATCAGCCCCAGCATTTT | CASSQWRQGNQPQHF
TRBJ1-1 | once | - | TRBV5-1 | TGCGCCAGCAGCTTGGGACAGATGAACACTGAAGCTTTCTTT | CASSLGQMNTEAFF
TRBJ2-2 | once | - | TRBV5-5 | TGTGCCAGCAGCTCGCAGGGGTACGGGGAGCTGTTTTTT | CASSSQGYGELFF
TRBJ1-2 | - | - | TRBV6-6 | TGTGCCAGCAGTGCCGCCGCAGAGGATTATGGCTACACCTTC | CASSAAAEDYGYTF
TRBJ2-7 | - | TRBD1 | TRBV10-3 | TGTGCCGTCTGGGAAGGGACAGGGACAGCGCAGTACTTC | CAVWEGTGTAQYF
TRBJ2-1 | - | - | TRBV15 | TGTGCCACCAGCAGAGATCAAAGGATTGAGCAGTTCTTC | CATSRDQRIEQFF
TRBJ1-2 | once | TRBD1 | TRBV19 | TGTGCCAGTAGTACCGGACAGGGAGGTGGTGGCTACACCTTC | CASSTGQGGGGYTF
TRBJ2-3 | - | - | TRBV6-9 | TGTGCCAGCAGTTATGCTAGCAAGCCTAGCACAGATACGCAGTATTTT | CASSYASKPSTDTQYF
TRBJ1-2 | - | - | TRBV30 | TGTGCCTGGAGTCGAACTGACAGTTATGGCTACACCTTC | CAWSRTDSYGYTF
TRBJ2-5 | once | - | TRBV25-1 | TGTGCCAGCAGTGAGGCATCCTGGGCGCGGGAGACCCAGTACTTC | CASSEASWARETQYF
TRBJ2-1 | - | - | TRBV30 | TGTGCCTGGAGTTCAACCGGTCGGGACTACAATGAGCAGTTCTTC | CAWSSTGRDYNEQFF
TRBJ1-2 | few | - | TRBV23-1 | TGCGCCAGCAGTCAACCAGGACGTCCTTTGGATTTCTATGGCTACACCTTC | CASSQPGRPLDFYGYTF
TRBJ1-6 | - | TRBD1 | TRBV19 | TGTGCCAGTAGTCCGCGGACAGGGGATAATTCACCCCTCCACTTT | CASSPRTGDNSPLHF
TRBJ2-7 | - | - | TRBV30 | TGTGCCTGGAGTGGGGGACTCTACGAGCAGTACTTC | CAWSGGLYEQYF
TRBJ1-2 | - | TRBD1 | TRBV28 | TGTGCCAGCAGGGACAGGGCCAAGGATGGCTACACCTTC | CASRDRAKDGYTF
TRBJ2-1 | - | - | TRBV5-5 | TGTGCCAGCAGCTTGGTAGGCGCAGTCCATAATGAGCAGTTCTTC | CASSLVGAVHNEQFF
TRBJ2-7 | - | - | TRBV11-2 | TGTGCCAGCAGCTTAGTCCCAGGGGCCGACTACGAGCAGTACTTC | CASSLVPGADYEQYF
TRBJ1-1 | - | - | TRBV13 | TGTGCCAGCAGCGTGGGGGCGAACACTGAAGCTTTCTTT | CASSVGANTEAFF
TRBJ2-3 | - | TRBD2 | TRBV27 | TGTGCCAGCAGTCCCGAGACTAGCGGGGGGGCGGGAGATACGCAGTATTTT | CASSPETSGGAGDTQYF
TRBJ1-1 | once | - | TRBV25-1 | TGTGCCAGCAGTGTTGGACAGAGAGCTTTCTTT | CASSVGQRAFF
TRBJ2-7 | - | - | TRBV6-1 | TGTGCCAGCAGGGAGGGCTCCCTCGACGAGCAGTACTTC | CASREGSLDEQYF